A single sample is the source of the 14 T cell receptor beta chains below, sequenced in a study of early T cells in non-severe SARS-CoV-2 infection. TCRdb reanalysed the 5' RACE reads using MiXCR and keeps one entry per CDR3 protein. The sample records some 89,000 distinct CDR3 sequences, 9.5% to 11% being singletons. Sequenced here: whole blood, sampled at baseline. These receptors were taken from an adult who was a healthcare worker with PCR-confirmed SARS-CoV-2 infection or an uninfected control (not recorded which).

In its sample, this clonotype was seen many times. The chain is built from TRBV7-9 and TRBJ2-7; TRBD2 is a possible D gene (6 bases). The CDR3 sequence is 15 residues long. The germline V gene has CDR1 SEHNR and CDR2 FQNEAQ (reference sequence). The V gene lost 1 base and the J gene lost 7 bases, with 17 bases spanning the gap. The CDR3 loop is CASSLERAPLREQYF. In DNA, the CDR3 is TGTGCCAGCAGCTTAGAGCGGGCCCCCCTGAGGGAGCAGTACTTC.

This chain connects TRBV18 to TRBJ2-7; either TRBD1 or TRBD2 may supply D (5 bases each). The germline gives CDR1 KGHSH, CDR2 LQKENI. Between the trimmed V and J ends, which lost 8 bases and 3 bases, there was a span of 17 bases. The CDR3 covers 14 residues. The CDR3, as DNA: TGTGCCAGCGCCGCTCAGGGTGACTACTACGAGCAGTACTTC. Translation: CASAAQGDYYEQYF.

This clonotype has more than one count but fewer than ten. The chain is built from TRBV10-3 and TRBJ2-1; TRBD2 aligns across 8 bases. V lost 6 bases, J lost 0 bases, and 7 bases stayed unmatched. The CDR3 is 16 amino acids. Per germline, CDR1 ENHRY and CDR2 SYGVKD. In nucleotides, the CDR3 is TGTGCCATCAGCGGGCTAGCGGGCAGCTCCTACAATGAGCAGTTCTTC. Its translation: CAISGLAGSSYNEQFF.

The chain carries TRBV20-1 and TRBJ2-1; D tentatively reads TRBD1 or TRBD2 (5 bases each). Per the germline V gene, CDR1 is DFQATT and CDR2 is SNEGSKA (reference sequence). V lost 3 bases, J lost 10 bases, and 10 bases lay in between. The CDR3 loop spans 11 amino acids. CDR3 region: CSARRDHEQFF. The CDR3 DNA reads TGCAGTGCTAGGAGGGACCACGAGCAGTTCTTC.

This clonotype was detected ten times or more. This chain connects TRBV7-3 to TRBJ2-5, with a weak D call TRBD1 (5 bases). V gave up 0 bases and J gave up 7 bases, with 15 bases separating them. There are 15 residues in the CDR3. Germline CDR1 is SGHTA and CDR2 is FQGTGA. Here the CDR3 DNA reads TGTGCCAGCAGCTTAACAGGGGCAGGCCCGGGGACCCAGTACTTC. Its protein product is CASSLTGAGPGTQYF.

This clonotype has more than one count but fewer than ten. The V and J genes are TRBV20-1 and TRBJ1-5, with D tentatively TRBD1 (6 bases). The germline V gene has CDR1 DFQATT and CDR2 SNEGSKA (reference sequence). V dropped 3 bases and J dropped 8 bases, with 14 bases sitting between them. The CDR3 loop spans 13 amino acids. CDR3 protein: CSARPGHGKPQHF. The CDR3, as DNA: TGCAGTGCTAGGCCGGGACATGGTAAGCCCCAGCATTTT.

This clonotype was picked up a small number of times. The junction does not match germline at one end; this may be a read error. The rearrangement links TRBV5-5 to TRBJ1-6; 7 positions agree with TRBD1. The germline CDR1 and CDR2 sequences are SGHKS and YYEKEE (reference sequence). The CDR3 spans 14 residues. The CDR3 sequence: CASALQGQNSPLHF. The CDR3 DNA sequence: TGTGCCAGCGCCCTACAGGGGCAGAATTCACCCCTCCATTTT.

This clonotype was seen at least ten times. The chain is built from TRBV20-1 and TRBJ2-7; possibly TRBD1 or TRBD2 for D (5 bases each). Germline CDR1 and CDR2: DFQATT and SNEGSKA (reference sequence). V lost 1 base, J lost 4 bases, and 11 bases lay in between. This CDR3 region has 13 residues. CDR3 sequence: CSARGDATYEQYF. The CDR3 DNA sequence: TGCAGTGCTAGAGGGGACGCCACTTACGAGCAGTACTTC.

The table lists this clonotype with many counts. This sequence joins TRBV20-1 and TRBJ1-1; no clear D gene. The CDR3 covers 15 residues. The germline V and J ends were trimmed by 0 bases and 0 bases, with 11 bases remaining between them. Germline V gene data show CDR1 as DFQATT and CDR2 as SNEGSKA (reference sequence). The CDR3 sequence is CSARDSGVMNTEAFF. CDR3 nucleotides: TGCAGTGCTAGAGATTCCGGGGTCATGAACACTGAAGCTTTCTTT.

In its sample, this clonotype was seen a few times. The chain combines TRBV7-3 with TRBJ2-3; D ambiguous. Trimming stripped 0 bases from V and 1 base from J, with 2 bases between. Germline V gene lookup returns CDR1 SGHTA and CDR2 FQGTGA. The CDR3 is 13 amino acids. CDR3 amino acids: CASSLTGTDTQYF. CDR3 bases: TGTGCCAGCAGCTTAACGGGCACAGATACGCAGTATTTT. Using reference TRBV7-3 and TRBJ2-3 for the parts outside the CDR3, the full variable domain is GAGVSQTPSNKVTEKGKYVELRCDPISGHTALYWYRQSLGQGPEFLIYFQGTGAADDSGLPNDRFFAVRPEGSVSTLKIQRTERGDSAVYLCASSLTGTDTQYFGPGTRLTVL.

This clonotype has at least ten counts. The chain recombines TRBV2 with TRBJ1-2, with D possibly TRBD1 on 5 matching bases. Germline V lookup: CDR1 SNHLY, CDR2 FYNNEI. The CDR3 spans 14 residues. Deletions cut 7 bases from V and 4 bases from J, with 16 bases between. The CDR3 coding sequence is TGTGCCAGCAAGGCCCAGGGAACTAGCTATGGCTACACCTTC. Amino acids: CASKAQGTSYGYTF. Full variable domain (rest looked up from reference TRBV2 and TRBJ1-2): EPEVTQTPSHQVTQMGQEVILRCVPISNHLYFYWYRQILGQKVEFLVSFYNNEISEKSEIFDDQFSVERPDGSNFTLKIRSTKLEDSAMYFCASKAQGTSYGYTFGSGTRLTVV.

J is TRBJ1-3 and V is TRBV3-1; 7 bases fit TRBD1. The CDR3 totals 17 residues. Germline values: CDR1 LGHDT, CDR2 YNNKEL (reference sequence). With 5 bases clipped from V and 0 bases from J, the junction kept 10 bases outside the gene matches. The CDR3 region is CASSTPTGRASGNTIYF. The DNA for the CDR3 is TGTGCCAGCAGCACGCCGACAGGGCGGGCCTCTGGAAACACCATATATTTT.

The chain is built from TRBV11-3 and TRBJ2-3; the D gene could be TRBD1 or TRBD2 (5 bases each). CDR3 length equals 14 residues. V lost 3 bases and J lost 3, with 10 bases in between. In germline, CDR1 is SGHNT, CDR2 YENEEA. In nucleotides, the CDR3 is TGTGCCAGCAGCTTGAATGGGGGAACAGATACGCAGTATTTT. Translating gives CASSLNGGTDTQYF.

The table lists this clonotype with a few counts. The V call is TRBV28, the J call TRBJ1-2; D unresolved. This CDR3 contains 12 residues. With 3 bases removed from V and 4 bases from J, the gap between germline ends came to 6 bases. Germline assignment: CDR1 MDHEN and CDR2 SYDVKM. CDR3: CASSFDSYGYTF. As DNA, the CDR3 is TGTGCCAGCAGTTTTGATAGCTATGGCTACACCTTC.